This is a list of T cell receptor beta chains from one sample in a study of shared T cell receptors in the human thymus. The assay was immunoSEQ multiplex PCR, and TCRdb's table has in-frame clones only and misses some. The sample includes about 380,000 clones, roughly 94% of them seen just once. Sequencing input: thymocytes. The source is a human donor. Each CDR3 is given without its conserved first and last residue. Not all rows give a size; the values are once, few, many and, for expanded clones, a class.

CDR3: ASSFGQGWHQPQH
V: TRBV6-6
J: TRBJ1-5
size: NA
length: 13

CDR3: ASSLGELDPNTEAF
V: TRBV7-6
J: TRBJ1-1
size: once
length: 14

CDR3: ASSDISPDTQY
V: TRBV28
J: TRBJ2-3
size: NA
length: 11

CDR3: ASSGQGHVRGYT
V: TRBV6-1
J: TRBJ1-2
size: NA
length: 12

CDR3: ASSQEPAPGSANEKLF
V: TRBV4-1
J: TRBJ1-4
size: NA
length: 16

CDR3: AWSHGDSRY
V: TRBV30
J: TRBJ2-7
size: NA
length: 9

CDR3: ASSSRRFRNQPQH
V: TRBV27
J: TRBJ1-5
size: NA
length: 13

CDR3: ASSLSSAPPETQY
V: TRBV7-3
J: TRBJ2-5
size: NA
length: 13

CDR3: ASSLMGDQLTGELF
V: TRBV7-2
J: TRBJ2-2
size: NA
length: 14

CDR3: ASSLVAGVNTGELF
V: TRBV19
J: TRBJ2-2
size: NA
length: 14

CDR3: ASSLAELATSLTYNEQF
V: TRBV5-6
J: TRBJ2-1
size: NA
length: 17

CDR3: ASVPGSTQGQLGTQY
V: TRBV18
J: TRBJ2-5
size: NA
length: 15

CDR3: ASSIAPGAGGEQY
V: TRBV19
J: TRBJ2-7
size: NA
length: 13

CDR3: SVLDWLAGDEQF
V: TRBV29-1
J: TRBJ2-1
size: NA
length: 12

CDR3: ASSQAAGPNTEAF
V: TRBV4-3
J: TRBJ1-1
size: NA
length: 13

CDR3: ASSLYEAASISNQPQH
V: TRBV7-6
J: TRBJ1-5
size: NA
length: 16

CDR3: ASTCWREGHKDEQY
V: TRBV7-2
J: TRBJ2-7
size: NA
length: 14

CDR3: ASSEPVGETQY
V: TRBV6-1
J: TRBJ2-5
size: NA
length: 11

CDR3: ALKTPTDTQY
V: TRBV6-1
J: TRBJ2-3
size: NA
length: 10

CDR3: ASSLQGARDIQY
V: TRBV27
J: TRBJ2-4
size: NA
length: 12

CDR3: ASSLSGGLATDEQF
V: TRBV7-3
J: TRBJ2-1
size: NA
length: 14

CDR3: ASSLEVPGQGKVNSYEQY
V: TRBV7-4
J: TRBJ2-7
size: NA
length: 18

CDR3: ASSLGLAQETQY
V: TRBV11-2
J: TRBJ2-5
size: NA
length: 12

CDR3: ASSGRVTEAF
V: TRBV6-1
J: TRBJ1-1
size: NA
length: 10

CDR3: ASSLARLAGGRNSDEQY
V: TRBV7-2
J: TRBJ2-7
size: NA
length: 17

CDR3: ASSPGRPRNEAF
V: TRBV18
J: TRBJ1-1
size: NA
length: 12

CDR3: ASSDLAGVGKNIQY
V: TRBV6-1
J: TRBJ2-4
size: NA
length: 14

CDR3: ASSPGPRSYNSPLH
V: TRBV7-6
J: TRBJ1-6
size: NA
length: 14

CDR3: ASSPLVAGGGSTEAF
V: TRBV18
J: TRBJ1-1
size: NA
length: 15

CDR3: ASSLKGTGYEQY
V: TRBV28
J: TRBJ2-7
size: NA
length: 12

CDR3: ASSPQRSRNERALSHYEQY
V: TRBV28
J: TRBJ2-7
size: NA
length: 19

CDR3: ASSIQGPVSISPAYEQY
V: TRBV19
J: TRBJ2-7
size: NA
length: 17

CDR3: ASSPRTGRSTEAF
V: TRBV6-5
J: TRBJ1-1
size: NA
length: 13

CDR3: ASSPPMVEGGAYEQY
V: TRBV7-6
J: TRBJ2-7
size: NA
length: 15

CDR3: ASSLVPTRLAGGGEQY
V: TRBV5-4
J: TRBJ2-7
size: NA
length: 16

CDR3: ASSLSKYRDRGYEQY
V: TRBV27
J: TRBJ2-7
size: NA
length: 15